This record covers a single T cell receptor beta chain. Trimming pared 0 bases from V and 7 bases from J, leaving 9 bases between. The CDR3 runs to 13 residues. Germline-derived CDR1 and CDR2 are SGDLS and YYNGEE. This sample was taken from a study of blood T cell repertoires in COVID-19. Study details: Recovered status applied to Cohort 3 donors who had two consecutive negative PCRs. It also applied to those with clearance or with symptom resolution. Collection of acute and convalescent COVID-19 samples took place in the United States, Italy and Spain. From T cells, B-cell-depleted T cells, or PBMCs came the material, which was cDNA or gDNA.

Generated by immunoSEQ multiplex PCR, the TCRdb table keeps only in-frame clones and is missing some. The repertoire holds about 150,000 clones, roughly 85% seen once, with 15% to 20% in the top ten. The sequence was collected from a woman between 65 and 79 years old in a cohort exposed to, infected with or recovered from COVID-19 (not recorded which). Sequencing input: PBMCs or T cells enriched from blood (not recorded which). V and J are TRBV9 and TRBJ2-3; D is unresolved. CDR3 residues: CASSVEELNTQYF. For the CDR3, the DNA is TGTGCCAGCAGCGTAGAGGAGTTGAATACGCAGTATTTT.